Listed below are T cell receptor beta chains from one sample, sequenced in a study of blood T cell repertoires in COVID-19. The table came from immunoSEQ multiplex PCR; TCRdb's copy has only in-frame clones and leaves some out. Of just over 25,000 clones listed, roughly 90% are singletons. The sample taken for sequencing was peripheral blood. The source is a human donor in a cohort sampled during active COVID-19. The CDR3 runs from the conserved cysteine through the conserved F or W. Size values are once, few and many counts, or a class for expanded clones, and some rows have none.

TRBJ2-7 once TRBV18 CASSPIEGEQYF
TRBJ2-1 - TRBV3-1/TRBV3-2 CASSPGGTAEFF
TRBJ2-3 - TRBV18 CASSQDSGRYTDTQYF
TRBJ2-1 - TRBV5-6 CASSLNGGQDLGNEQFF
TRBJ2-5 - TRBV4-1 CASSPDFSRSGTQYF
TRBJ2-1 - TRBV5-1 CASSLILAGGSSYNEQFF
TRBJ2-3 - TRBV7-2 CASSPTGVGTQYF
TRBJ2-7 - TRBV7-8 CASSPRTGPPYEQYF
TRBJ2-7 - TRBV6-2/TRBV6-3 CASSYLSDSTYEQYF
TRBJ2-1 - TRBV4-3 CASSQGDRIGTSGPTYNEQFF
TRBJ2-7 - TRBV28 CASSHSGRGWEQYF
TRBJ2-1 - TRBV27 CASSLGLAGGPYEQFF
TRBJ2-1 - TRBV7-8 CASSLGAGPEQFF
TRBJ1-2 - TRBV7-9 CASSPSGGDYGYTF
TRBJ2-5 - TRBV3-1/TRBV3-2 CASSPYRGATPQETQYF
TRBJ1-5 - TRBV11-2 CASSLSRGHQPQHF
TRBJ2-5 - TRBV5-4 CASSPGLAGAETQYF
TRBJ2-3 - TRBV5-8 CASSFTVTDTQYF
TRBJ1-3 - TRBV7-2 CASSLGSSGNTIYF
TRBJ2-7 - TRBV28 CASSQGGSLSEQYF
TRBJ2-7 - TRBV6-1 CASSEWPAGGEQYF
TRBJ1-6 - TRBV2 CASCRDNYNSPLHF
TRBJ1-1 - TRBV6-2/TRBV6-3 CASSHSWLGGTEAFF
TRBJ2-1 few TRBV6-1 CASSKVRMASGKDNEQFF
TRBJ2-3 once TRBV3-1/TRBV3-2 CASSQSGSDTQYF
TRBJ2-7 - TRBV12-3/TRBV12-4 CASSLTSDEQYF
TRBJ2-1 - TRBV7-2 CASSLTTNREQFF
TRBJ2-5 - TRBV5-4 CASSPPTGETQYF
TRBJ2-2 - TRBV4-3 CASSQDRGPPNTGELFF
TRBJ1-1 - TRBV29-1 CSVMKRVDEAFF
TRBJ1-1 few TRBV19 CASSISTNTEAFF
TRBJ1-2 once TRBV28 CASSLYRPGYGYTF
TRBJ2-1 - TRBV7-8 CASSLAWLGQRLAGDTYNEQFF
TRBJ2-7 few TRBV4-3 CASSQGLAGAGYEQYF
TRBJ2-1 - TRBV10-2 CASRDSGGSYNEQFF
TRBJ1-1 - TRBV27 CASRTPTGGTEAFF
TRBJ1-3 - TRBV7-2 CASSKSTDSGNTIYF
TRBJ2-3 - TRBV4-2 CASSQTSGEAQYF
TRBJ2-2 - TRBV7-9 CASSPQVAGELFF
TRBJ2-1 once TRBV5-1 CASSSPGRTPYNEQFF
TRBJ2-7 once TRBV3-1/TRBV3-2 CASSQVLAGANEQYF
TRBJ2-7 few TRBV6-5 CASRTTGGSGEQYF
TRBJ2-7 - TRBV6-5 CASSRVGEQYF
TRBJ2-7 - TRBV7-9 CASSLAPESEQYF
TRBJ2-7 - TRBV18 CASSRTRQGSEQYF
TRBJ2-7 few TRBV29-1 CSARLAGGYEQYF
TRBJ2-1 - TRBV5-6 CASSGRGRVPPYNEQFF
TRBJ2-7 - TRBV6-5 CASSQLAGGRYEQYF